One sample yielded the 12 T cell receptor beta chains listed below, sequenced in a study of cytomegalovirus exposure and HLA in healthy donors. The primer mix had 60 Vbeta and 13 Jbeta primers. Method: immunoSEQ multiplex PCR; TCRdb's copy keeps in-frame clones and lacks some. The data hold more than 95,000 clones, with over 9.5% observed a single time. The sequencing sample was made of PBMCs. These TCRs come from a man aged 40-49 years in good health and CMV-seropositive.

This clone was detected a few times. The chain carries TRBV15 and TRBJ2-1; 12 nucleotides agree with TRBD2. In germline, CDR1 is LNHNV, CDR2 YYDKDF (reference sequence). The V segment lost 8 bases and the J segment 7 bases; nucleotides outside the gene matches: 15. The CDR3 has 17 residues. The DNA for the CDR3 is TGTGCCACCCATGATCTTCGACTAGCGGGAGCTTTGAATGAGCAGTTCTTC. Translated, it gives CATHDLRLAGALNEQFF.

This clone showed up just a few times. The chain is built from TRBV27 and TRBJ2-3, with TRBD2 matching over 7 bases. CDR1 and CDR2 (germline): MNHEY, SMNVEV (reference sequence). Losses at the gene ends were 4 bases for V and 3 bases for J; bases not matched to a gene: 1. The CDR3 spans 13 residues. The DNA of the CDR3 is TGTGCCAGCAGTTGGGGAGGGACAGATACGCAGTATTTT. It is translated as CASSWGGTDTQYF.

This clone was counted between two and nine times. The genes are TRBV5-1 and TRBJ2-3, with D possibly being TRBD2 (5 bases). This CDR3 has 14 residues. Germline V gene sequence: CDR1 SGHRS, CDR2 YFSETQ. V lost 3 bases to trimming and J lost 7 bases, with 15 bases between them. CDR3 region: CASSSREYSNTQYF. In DNA, the CDR3 is TGCGCCAGCAGCTCCCGGGAATATTCTAATACGCAGTATTTT.

This clone was detected a few times. V gene TRBV11-3 combines with J gene TRBJ2-3, with TRBD2 identical over 10 bases. This CDR3 comprises 19 residues. Germline assignment: CDR1 SGHNT and CDR2 YENEEA. J gave up 0 bases and V 3 bases, and 12 bases lay outside the gene matches. This chain's CDR3 is CASSFGLAAGGASTDTQYF. DNA for the CDR3: TGTGCCAGCAGCTTCGGACTAGCGGCGGGAGGGGCTAGCACAGATACGCAGTATTTT.

This clone has more than one count but fewer than ten. The chain joins TRBV10-3 to TRBJ1-2, with no clear D. Germline values: CDR1 ENHRY, CDR2 SYGVKD. This CDR3 is built from 13 residues. Trimming shortened V by 7 bases and J by 1 base, and 10 bases separated the two germline ends. The CDR3 region is CAITPQDNYGYTF. The CDR3 DNA reads as TGTGCCATCACCCCGCAGGATAACTATGGCTACACCTTC.

This clone was counted a few times. This chain joins TRBV9 and TRBJ2-1, with TRBD2 identical over 10 bases. The V gene's germline CDR1 is SGDLS and CDR2 YYNGEE. V lost 3 bases and J lost 1; bases outside the gene matches: 4. The CDR3 sequence is 16 residues long. CDR3 DNA sequence: TGTGCCAGCAGCGGCATGACTAGCGGGTCCTACAATGAGCAGTTCTTC. Translation gives CASSGMTSGSYNEQFF.

The chain is built from TRBV4-1 and TRBJ2-2; tentatively, D is TRBD2 (6 bases). This CDR3 is 16 amino acids long. V gave up 3 bases and J gave up 5 bases, with 16 bases separating them. Germline V CDR1 and CDR2: MGHRA, YSYEKL. CDR3 loop: CASSHLLRGRTGELFF. DNA for the CDR3: TGCGCCAGCAGCCATCTTCTGAGAGGGAGGACCGGGGAGCTGTTTTTT.

The chain joins TRBV5-1 to TRBJ2-1; tentatively, D is TRBD2 (6 bases). Germline V lookup: CDR1 SGHRS, CDR2 YFSETQ. Between the trimmed V and J ends, which lost 0 bases and 6 bases, there was a span of 7 bases. This CDR3 is built from 13 residues. CDR3: CASSLGTINEQFF. The CDR3 nucleotides read TGCGCCAGCAGCTTGGGGACTATCAATGAGCAGTTCTTC. The full variable domain, in which reference TRBV5-1 and TRBJ2-1 provide the parts outside the CDR3, is KAGVTQTPRYLIKTRGQQVTLSCSPISGHRSVSWYQQTPGQGLQFLFEYFSETQRNKGNFPGRFSGRQFSNSRSEMNVSTLELGDSALYLCASSLGTINEQFFGPGTRLTVL.

This clone occurred a few times. Its ends do not fully match the called genes, so a read error is possible. The rearrangement links TRBV4-2 to TRBJ2-3; D ambiguous. Germline CDR1 LGHNA, CDR2 YNFKEQ. This CDR3 spans 12 amino acids. In DNA form, the CDR3 reads TGTGCCAGCAGCCAAGATACAGTTACGCAGTATTTT. It codes for CASSQDTVTQYF.

The chain is built from TRBV5-5 and TRBJ1-5; D unresolved. Trimming took 0 bases from V and 0 from J, leaving 10 bases between them. This CDR3 has 16 amino acids. Germline lookup yields CDR1 SGHKS and CDR2 YYEKEE (reference sequence). For the CDR3, the DNA is TGTGCCAGCAGCTTGGTCCTAGCGAATAGCAATCAGCCCCAGCATTTT. Amino acid sequence: CASSLVLANSNQPQHF. Full variable domain (missing parts from reference TRBV5-5 and TRBJ1-5): DAGVTQSPTHLIKTRGQQVTLRCSPISGHKSVSWYQQVLGQGPQFIFQYYEKEERGRGNFPDRFSARQFPNYSSELNVNALLLGDSALYLCASSLVLANSNQPQHFGDGTRLSIL.

The sample holds a few counts of this clone. The chain employs TRBV25-1 and TRBJ2-3; 14 bases fit TRBD2. The CDR3 totals 16 residues. Germline values: CDR1 MGHDK, CDR2 SYGVNS. Trimming cost V 6 bases and J 3 bases; bases outside gene matches: 5. CDR3 DNA: TGTGCCAGCAGCTCCGGGACTAGCGGGAGAACAGATACGCAGTATTTT. This translates into CASSSGTSGRTDTQYF. Filled out from reference TRBV25-1 and TRBJ2-3, the complete variable domain reads EADIYQTPRYLVIGTGKKITLECSQTMGHDKMYWYQQDPGMELHLIHYSYGVNSTEKGDLSSESTVSRIRTEHFPLTLESARPSHTSQYLCASSSGTSGRTDTQYFGPGTRLTVL.

The chain links TRBV4-3 to TRBJ2-7; 9 bases fit TRBD1. CDR3 length: 15 amino acids. Germline CDR1 and CDR2: LGHNA and YSLEER. Unmatched junction bases numbered 5, after V lost 0 bases and J lost 5 bases. CDR3 in amino acids: CASSQEGTGYNEQYF. CDR3 DNA: TGCGCCAGCAGCCAAGAGGGGACAGGGTACAACGAGCAGTACTTC.